This TCR beta chain was recorded in a study of radiation and T cells in renal cell carcinoma. General observations from the study: Dominant CDR3 motifs were more common in irradiated tumors than controls.

Sequencing was performed with immunoSEQ multiplex PCR; in TCRdb, only in-frame clones are kept and a portion is missing. The data contain around 18,000 clones, about 58% of them singletons. The treatment: treatment-naive control, cytoreductive nephrectomy. Treatment-naive patients without radiation supplied the control tumors at nephrectomy. The tumor was a clear cell renal cell carcinoma. This CDR3 is built from 13 residues. Germline CDR1 is SGDLS and CDR2 is YYNGEE. The germline V and J ends were trimmed by 0 bases and 7 bases, with 11 bases remaining between them. Remarks on this clone: Its antigen is currently unknown.

This sequence originates from a man aged 35 to 55 with renal cell carcinoma. This specimen was tumor tissue, taken from a patient whose treatment was nephrectomy without radiotherapy. The V gene is TRBV9, the J gene TRBJ2-7; D could derive from TRBD1 or TRBD2 (5 bases each). DNA of the CDR3: TGTGCCAGCAGCGTAGGAGGGGCGAAAGAGCAGTACTTC. Protein: CASSVGGAKEQYF.